One and the same sample provided the 6 T cell receptor beta chains below, sequenced in a study of cytomegalovirus exposure and HLA in healthy donors. Use of 60 Vbeta and 13 Jbeta primers characterized the PCR. This table comes from immunoSEQ multiplex PCR, and its TCRdb copy is limited to in-frame clones, with some not included. The table includes about 140,000 clones, roughly three quarters detected once. Input material: PBMCs. Receptors were obtained from a man between 18 and 29 years old in good health and CMV-seronegative.

V usage is TRBV19 and J usage is TRBJ2-1, with TRBD2 matching over 9 bases. J was trimmed by 11 bases and V by 6 bases; bases with no gene match: 8. Germline V gene sequence: CDR1 LNHDA, CDR2 SQIVND (reference sequence). This CDR3 is built from 13 residues. The CDR3 nucleotides are TGTGCCAGTAGGAAGGTAGCGGGGGCCCAGCAGTTCTTC. This translates into CASRKVAGAQQFF.

The V and J genes are TRBV7-2 and TRBJ2-1; perhaps TRBD1 as D (6 bases). The V end was cut by 1 base, the J end by 5 bases, with 12 bases between. Germline-derived CDR1 and CDR2 are SGHTA and FQGNSA. The CDR3 sequence is 15 residues long. CDR3 nucleotides: TGTGCCAGCAGCTTAGTGGTAGGGGGTCACAATGAGCAGTTCTTC. Translating it yields CASSLVVGGHNEQFF.

The rearrangement uses TRBV7-2 and TRBJ2-3, with no clear D. Trimming removed 3 bases from V and 1 base from J, with 5 bases in between. The CDR3 has 13 amino acids. CDR1 is SGHTA and CDR2 is FQGNSA in the germline V gene. The CDR3 coding sequence is TGTGCCAGCAGCTTTACACGCACAGATACGCAGTATTTT. It is translated as CASSFTRTDTQYF.

On this clone: At one end, the junction sequence differs from germline, possibly due to a read error. This chain uses TRBV7-9 with TRBJ2-1, with TRBD1 matching 11 bases. The CDR3 contains 15 residues. The germline V gene encodes CDR1 SEHNR and CDR2 FQNEAQ (reference sequence). CDR3 nucleotide sequence: TGTTCCAGCAGCTCCGGGACAGGGGGTCACAATGAGCAGTTCTTC. Its protein product is CSSSSGTGGHNEQFF.

The table lists this clone with a count of one. The chain carries TRBV7-6 and TRBJ2-7, with 7 positions matching TRBD1. Trimming cost V 4 bases and J 2 bases; bases outside gene matches: 11. CDR1 and CDR2 from the germline V gene are SGHVS and FNYEAQ. CDR3 length: 16 amino acids. CDR3 loop: CASSSNTGDLAYEQYF. The CDR3 DNA is TGTGCCAGCAGCTCGAATACAGGGGATCTAGCCTACGAGCAGTACTTC.

The rearrangement joins TRBV30 to TRBJ1-6, with TRBD1 identical over 8 bases. The CDR3 runs 13 residues. CDR1 and CDR2 from the germline V gene are GTSNPN and SVGIG (reference sequence). V dropped 7 bases and J dropped 6; count of bases not matched to a gene: 5. The CDR3 loop reads CAFQGAGNSPLHF. The CDR3 nucleotides are TGTGCCTTTCAGGGGGCCGGTAATTCACCCCTCCACTTT.